This T cell receptor delta chain was identified during a study of gamma-delta T cells after stem cell transplantation. Of note for this clone: This is likely an artifact of a read error, given a far larger clone one base away. This sample includes further DNA sequences coding for the same CDR3.

TCRdb re-identified clones in the RT-PCR reads via CATT. Of roughly 2,700 delta-chain clones detected, approximately 4% appear once; the ten largest clones hold less than 15%. The CDR3 totals 15 residues. Per the germline V gene, CDR1 is GEAIGNYY and CDR2 is EKD. V shed 3 bases and J shed 4 bases, with 17 bases lying between them. The receptor comes from a human donor. It is not recorded whose cells these are; they may come from a transplant donor. The chain is built from TRDV2 and TRDJ1; TRDD3 is a possible D gene (6 bases). The sample comprised gamma-delta T cells. The CDR3 region is CACDALLGAHDKLIF. DNA of the CDR3: TGTGCCTGTGACGCTCTATTGGGGGCCCACGATAAACTCATCTTT.